The 22 T cell receptor beta chains below all came from one sample that was sequenced in a study of T cell responses to AZD1222 COVID-19 vaccine. TCRdb's copy holds only in-frame clones and misses some; the assay was immunoSEQ multiplex PCR. The profile shows about 97,000 clones, roughly nine tenths of them singletons. Sample: peripheral blood, taken on day 0 of AZD1222 vaccination. The receptors were gathered from an adult in good health.

This clone was found a few times. J is TRBJ1-6 and V is TRBV28; D perhaps matches TRBD1 (5 bases). This CDR3 region has 15 residues. Germline V gene lookup returns CDR1 MDHEN and CDR2 SYDVKM. The ends were cut back, 3 bases at V and 6 bases at J, with 12 bases in the middle. The CDR3, as DNA: TGTGCCAGCAGTTTTGAGGGCAGGGCTAATTCACCCCTCCACTTT. Protein: CASSFEGRANSPLHF.

The chain uses TRBV5-1 and TRBJ1-2; possibly TRBD1 for D (6 bases). Germline CDR1 SGHRS, CDR2 YFSETQ. Trimming cost V 4 bases and J 8 bases, with 15 bases left between them. CDR3 length: 13 amino acids. CDR3 in amino acids: CASSPEGGIGYTF. The CDR3 nucleotides are TGCGCCAGCAGCCCCGAGGGGGGGATAGGCTACACCTTC.

V gene TRBV7-9 combines with J gene TRBJ2-3, with 8 bases matching TRBD2. The CDR3 runs to 14 residues. V gave up 8 bases and J gave up 4 bases; unmatched junction bases: 8. Germline V lookup: CDR1 SEHNR, CDR2 FQNEAQ (reference sequence). In DNA form, the CDR3 reads TGTGCCAGCGCCCGGGAGGGGACCCCAGATACGCAGTATTTT. Its translation: CASAREGTPDTQYF.

The V gene is TRBV15, the J gene TRBJ1-5; the D gene is possibly TRBD1 (5 bases). There are 15 residues in the CDR3. Trimming cost V 9 bases and J 3 bases, with 18 bases left between them. Per germline, CDR1 LNHNV and CDR2 YYDKDF (reference sequence). As DNA, the CDR3 is TGTGCCACGACACACATTGGAGGGGCCAATCAGCCCCAGCATTTT. Amino acid sequence: CATTHIGGANQPQHF.

This chain links TRBV4-1 with TRBJ1-3; 7 bases fit TRBD1. The CDR3 contains 14 residues. The V and J ends lost 2 bases and 4 bases, in that order; junction bases with no gene match: 2. Germline CDR1 and CDR2: MGHRA and YSYEKL. The CDR3 DNA reads TGCGCCAGCAGCCAATGGACAGGCGGAAACACCATATATTTT. Translated: CASSQWTGGNTIYF.

V gene TRBV6-5 combines with J gene TRBJ1-5; 7 bases agree with TRBD1. V gave up 2 bases and J gave up 11 bases; unmatched junction bases: 9. Germline CDR1 reads MNHEY; CDR2 reads SVGAGI. The CDR3 has 14 amino acids. The DNA of the CDR3 is TGTGCCAGCAGTTACGGGGGACAGTCCCCGACCCAGCATTTT. This encodes CASSYGGQSPTQHF.

This rearrangement joins TRBV13 to TRBJ1-1; 7 nucleotides line up with TRBD1. Losses at the gene ends were 6 bases for V and 4 bases for J; bases not matched to a gene: 8. This CDR3 spans 14 amino acids. Looked up from germline, CDR1 is PRHDT and CDR2 is FYEKMQ (reference sequence). The CDR3 is CASRTRQGFTEAFF. For the CDR3, the DNA is TGTGCCAGCAGAACGCGACAGGGCTTCACTGAAGCTTTCTTT.

The V gene is TRBV3-1 (or the pseudogene TRBV3-2), the J gene TRBJ1-6; D gene unclear. V shed 1 base and J shed 6 bases, with 7 bases lying between them. The CDR3 length is 14 residues. The V gene's germline CDR1 is LGHDT and CDR2 YNNKEL (reference sequence). The CDR3 protein is CASSQGEFNSPLHF. DNA for the CDR3: TGTGCCAGCAGCCAAGGGGAGTTTAATTCACCCCTCCACTTT.

The chain has TRBV6-5 and TRBJ1-1; D remains unclear. V dropped 0 bases and J dropped 6 bases, with 11 bases sitting between them. Germline V lookup: CDR1 MNHEY, CDR2 SVGAGI. The CDR3 is 14 residues long. CDR3 DNA: TGTGCCAGCAGTTACTCAGGACTCGTACCTGAAGCTTTCTTT. Its protein product is CASSYSGLVPEAFF.

This clone has only a few counts. The J gene is TRBJ2-7, the V gene TRBV24-1, with TRBD2 matching 9 bases. The CDR3 length is 14 residues. After removal of 9 bases from V and 6 bases from J, the junction contained 11 bases not matched to a gene. The germline V gene has CDR1 KGHDR and CDR2 SFDVKD. CDR3 coding DNA: TGTGCCACCTTCGTAGCGGGAGACTTTCGCGAGCAGTACTTC. Translated, it gives CATFVAGDFREQYF.

The chain combines TRBV5-6 with TRBJ1-1, with TRBD1 identical over 11 bases. This CDR3 comprises 14 residues. In germline, CDR1 is SGHDT, CDR2 YYEEEE. With 3 bases clipped from V and 6 bases from J, the junction kept 4 bases outside the gene matches. CDR3 residues: CASSWDRGGSEAFF. CDR3 nucleotides: TGTGCCAGCAGCTGGGACAGGGGGGGATCTGAAGCTTTCTTT. The complete variable domain, with remaining parts taken from reference TRBV5-6 and TRBJ1-1, reads DAGVTQSPTHLIKTRGQQVTLRCSPKSGHDTVSWYQQALGQGPQFIFQYYEEEERQRGNFPDRFSGHQFPNYSSELNVNALLLGDSALYLCASSWDRGGSEAFFGQGTRLTVV.

V usage is TRBV18 and J usage is TRBJ1-2; D unclear. V gave up 0 bases and J gave up 0 bases, with 8 bases separating them. This CDR3 is 15 amino acids long. The germline V gene has CDR1 KGHSH and CDR2 LQKENI. CDR3 protein: CASSPPGQANYGYTF. The CDR3 DNA sequence: TGTGCCAGCTCACCACCAGGGCAAGCTAACTATGGCTACACCTTC. Variable domain in full (rest from reference TRBV18 and TRBJ1-2): NAGVMQNPRHLVRRRGQEARLRCSPMKGHSHVYWYRQLPEEGLKFMVYLQKENIIDESGMPKERFSAEFPKEGPSILRIQQVVRGDSAAYFCASSPPGQANYGYTFGSGTRLTVV.

The rearrangement links TRBV1 to TRBJ2-3; the DNA was not used to check the table's D call, TRBD2. TRBV1 is shown as a pseudogene. The CDR3 loop spans 14 amino acids. The CDR3 DNA is TGCACCAGCAGCCTTGGCGGGGGGGCAGATACGCAGTATTTT. Translated: CTSSLGGGADTQYF.

The genes are TRBV19 and TRBJ2-2; D gene ambiguous. In germline, CDR1 is LNHDA, CDR2 SQIVND (reference sequence). V gave up 7 bases and J gave up 5 bases, with 5 bases separating them. The length of the CDR3 is 11 residues. The CDR3 bases are TGTGCCAGTACAGAAACCGGGGAGCTGTTTTTT. Translation: CASTETGELFF.

The gene calls are TRBV5-1 and TRBJ1-5; TRBD1 aligns across 7 bases. Trimming cost V 5 bases and J 0 bases; bases outside gene matches: 5. The CDR3 is 15 residues long. Germline V gene data show CDR1 as SGHRS and CDR2 as YFSETQ. The CDR3 region has the DNA TGCGCCAGCAGTGAACAGGGGTATAGCAATCAGCCCCAGCATTTT. Translation: CASSEQGYSNQPQHF.

This chain joins TRBV19 and TRBJ1-5; D gene unclear. Germline-derived CDR1 and CDR2 are LNHDA and SQIVND (reference sequence). Trimming took off 1 base at V and 6 bases at J, with 7 bases between the two ends. CDR3 length: 13 residues. The CDR3 DNA sequence: TGTGCCAGTAGTATAGTCGCAAGTCAGCCCCAGCATTTT. Protein product: CASSIVASQPQHF.

The chain links TRBV7-9 to TRBJ2-7, with D perhaps assigned TRBD1 or TRBD2 (6 bases each). Germline CDR1 is SEHNR and CDR2 is FQNEAQ (reference sequence). The CDR3 runs 13 residues. V was shortened by 7 bases and J by 6 bases, with 16 bases between the two germline ends. The CDR3 nucleotides read TGTGCCAGCATCTCACGAGGGGGGTTCGAGCAGTACTTC. Its translation: CASISRGGFEQYF. The complete variable domain, with remaining parts taken from reference TRBV7-9 and TRBJ2-7, reads DTGVSQNPRHKITKRGQNVTFRCDPISEHNRLYWYRQTLGQGPEFLTYFQNEAQLEKSRLLSDRFSAERPKGSFSTLEIQRTEQGDSAMYLCASISRGGFEQYFGPGTRLTVT.

The chain links TRBV3-1 (or the pseudogene TRBV3-2) to TRBJ1-2, with unresolved D. Trimming pared 0 bases from V and 8 bases from J, leaving 16 bases between. The CDR3 runs 15 residues. Germline V gene data show CDR1 as LGHDT and CDR2 as YNNKEL (reference sequence). CDR3 in DNA: TGTGCCAGCAGCCAAGATACTTGGGAGGGAGGGGGCTACACCTTC. This sequence encodes CASSQDTWEGGGYTF.

CDR3 protein: CASSYSNVGYEQYF. CDR3 DNA sequence: TGTGCCAGCAGTTACTCGAATGTTGGCTACGAGCAGTACTTC. V is TRBV6-2 or TRBV6-3 and J is TRBJ2-7; the D is unclear. The CDR3 loop spans 14 amino acids. V was clipped by 0 bases and J by 3 bases, with 9 bases between them. Per the germline V gene, CDR1 is MNHEY and CDR2 is SVGEGT.

V is TRBV7-9 and J is TRBJ2-1; TRBD2 aligns across 11 bases. V trimming: 4 bases; J trimming: 1 base; junction bases outside the gene matches: 6. There are 17 residues in the CDR3. Germline CDR1 SEHNR, CDR2 FQNEAQ (reference sequence). CDR3 sequence (DNA): TGTGCCAGCAGCTCGCCCACTAGCGGGAGTTCCTACAATGAGCAGTTCTTC. Amino acid sequence: CASSSPTSGSSYNEQFF.

CDR3 in amino acids: CASSFQGEWSNQPQHF. The CDR3 region has the DNA TGTGCCAGCAGCTTTCAGGGGGAGTGGAGCAATCAGCCCCAGCATTTT. The chain combines TRBV7-9 with TRBJ1-5; 7 bases match TRBD1. The CDR3 covers 16 residues. Germline lookup yields CDR1 SEHNR and CDR2 FQNEAQ (reference sequence). With V trimmed by 3 bases and J by 1 base, 6 bases remained unmatched.

The rearrangement uses TRBV28 and TRBJ1-3; the D gene is possibly TRBD1 (5 bases). The germline V gene encodes CDR1 MDHEN and CDR2 SYDVKM. This CDR3 spans 17 amino acids. V lost 2 bases to trimming and J lost 0 bases, with 14 bases between them. DNA for the CDR3: TGTGCCAGCAGTTTACTAAAACAGGCGTTCTCTGGAAACACCATATATTTT. Translated: CASSLLKQAFSGNTIYF.